This record concerns one T cell receptor beta chain sequence. As processed by the authors: Amplification from reference gene primers served as the basis for estimated nucleated cell counts. Data came from immunoSEQ multiplex PCR; TCRdb stores just in-frame clones and leaves some out. The DNA was the basis for D and trimming; V, J and clone size are from that table. The sample yields 150,000 to 200,000 clones, roughly four fifths seen once. This CDR3 is built from 14 residues. Trimming took 7 bases from V and 6 from J; bases not matched to a gene: 8. Germline V gene lookup returns CDR1 MNHNY and CDR2 SVGAGI (reference sequence). The data were taken from a study of blood T cell repertoires in COVID-19. Across the study: Collection of acute and convalescent COVID-19 samples took place in the United States, Italy and Spain. Sample material is recorded as cDNA or gDNA derived from T cells, B-cell-depleted T cells, or PBMCs.

The V and J genes are TRBV6-6 and TRBJ2-2; 7 positions match TRBD1. This clonotype was obtained from a woman over 75 with acute or convalescent COVID-19. The specimen sequenced was peripheral blood. The CDR3: CASIRQGYAGELFF. DNA for the CDR3: TGTGCCAGCATTCGACAGGGATATGCCGGGGAGCTGTTTTTT.